The source of this TCR beta chain is a study of T cells in Graves' hyperthyroidism and ophthalmopathy. Overall study: Peripheral blood was collected at initial diagnosis, before any treatment. Notes on the study in general: The model foresaw ophthalmopathy a median around 6.8 months prior to onset.

As to this clonotype: The antigen is unknown.

TCR beta CDR3 regions were amplified from RNA. An initial round of RT-PCR targeting the TCR CDR3 relied on the HTBI primer set. From the multiplex PCR reads, TCRdb called clonotypes with MiXCR, one entry per CDR3 protein. The sample records 550,000 to 800,000 distinct CDR3 sequences, roughly 17% being singletons. J lost 3 bases, V lost 5 bases, and 6 bases had no gene match. The CDR3 runs 15 residues. CDR1 and CDR2 from the germline V gene are LNHDA and SQIVND (reference sequence). Sample: blood. The rearrangement links TRBV19 to TRBJ1-4, with 7 positions matching TRBD1. The clonotype was recovered from a man between 18 and 35 years old with Graves' hyperthyroidism. The CDR3 loop is CASSSRGPSNEKLFF. The DNA for the CDR3 is TGTGCCAGTAGTTCGAGGGGGCCGTCTAATGAAAAACTGTTTTTT.